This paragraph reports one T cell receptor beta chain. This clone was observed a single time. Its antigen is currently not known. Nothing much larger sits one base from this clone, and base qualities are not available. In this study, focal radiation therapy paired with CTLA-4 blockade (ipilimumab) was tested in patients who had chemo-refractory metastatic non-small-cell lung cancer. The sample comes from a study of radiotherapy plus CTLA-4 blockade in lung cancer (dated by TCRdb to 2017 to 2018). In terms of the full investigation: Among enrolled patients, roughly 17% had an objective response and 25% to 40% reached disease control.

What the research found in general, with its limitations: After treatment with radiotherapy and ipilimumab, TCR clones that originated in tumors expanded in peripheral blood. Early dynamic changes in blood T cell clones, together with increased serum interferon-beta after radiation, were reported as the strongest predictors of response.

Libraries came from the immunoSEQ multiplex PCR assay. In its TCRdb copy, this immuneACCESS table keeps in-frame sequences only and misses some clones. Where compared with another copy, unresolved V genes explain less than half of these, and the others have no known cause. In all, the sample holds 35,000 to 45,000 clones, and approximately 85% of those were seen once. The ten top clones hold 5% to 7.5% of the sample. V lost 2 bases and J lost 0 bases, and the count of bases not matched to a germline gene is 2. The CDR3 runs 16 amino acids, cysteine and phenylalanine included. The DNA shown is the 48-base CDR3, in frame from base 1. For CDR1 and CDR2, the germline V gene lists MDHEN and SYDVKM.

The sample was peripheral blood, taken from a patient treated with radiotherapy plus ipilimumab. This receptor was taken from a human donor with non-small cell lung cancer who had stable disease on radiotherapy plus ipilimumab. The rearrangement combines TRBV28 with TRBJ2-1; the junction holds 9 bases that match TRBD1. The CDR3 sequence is CASSLGTGSSYNEQFF. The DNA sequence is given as TGTGCCAGCAGTTTAGGGACAGGGAGCTCCTACAATGAGCAGTTCTTC.